The 23 T cell receptor beta chains below all came from one sample that was sequenced in a study of cytotoxic CD8 clonotypes in ibrutinib-treated CLL. Measured with immunoSEQ multiplex PCR; TCRdb has only the in-frame clones, and not every one. The data show 200,000 or so clones, nearly 80% seen once. Sequencing used PBMCs, obtained after 12 months of ibrutinib treatment. The receptors were sampled from a human donor with chronic lymphocytic leukemia.

The sample holds one count of this clone. The chain combines TRBV9 with TRBJ2-7, with D hard to call. This CDR3 is built from 13 residues. Per germline, CDR1 SGDLS and CDR2 YYNGEE. The V end lost 0 bases, the J end lost 6 bases, and 10 bases lay between the germline ends. The CDR3, as DNA: TGTGCCAGCAGCGTAGCTACCGGGTTCGAGCAGTACTTC. This gives the protein CASSVATGFEQYF.

The chain carries TRBV7-9 and TRBJ1-4; 7 nucleotides agree with TRBD1. This CDR3 is built from 18 residues. Germline CDR1 is SEHNR and CDR2 is FQNEAQ (reference sequence). J lost 8 bases, V lost 6 bases, and 21 bases had no gene match. CDR3 loop: CASRFPPGTADAREKLFF. The CDR3 nucleotides read TGTGCCAGCAGGTTCCCTCCCGGGACAGCGGATGCTAGAGAAAAACTGTTTTTT.

The chain recombines TRBV10-2 with TRBJ2-7; 11 nucleotides align to TRBD2. The CDR3 runs 14 residues. Germline CDR1 WSHSY, CDR2 SAAADI. Trimming took 6 bases from V and 4 from J; bases not matched to a gene: 5. CDR3 in DNA: TGCGCCAGCAGCTATAGCGGGGGGGGGTACGAGCAGTACTTC. Translating it yields CASSYSGGGYEQYF.

The chain uses TRBV10-3 and TRBJ1-1, with D possibly being TRBD1 (6 bases). Germline CDR1 is ENHRY and CDR2 is SYGVKD. The CDR3 sequence is 14 residues long. Deletions cut 11 bases from V and 4 bases from J, with 20 bases between. This chain's CDR3 is CAVLPRGGSTEAFF. As DNA, the CDR3 is TGTGCCGTCCTCCCCCGAGGGGGGAGCACTGAAGCTTTCTTT.

The J gene is TRBJ1-5, the V gene TRBV27; D is unresolved. Germline V gives CDR1 MNHEY, CDR2 SMNVEV (reference sequence). The CDR3 covers 13 residues. V shed 7 bases and J shed 4 bases, with 11 bases lying between them. The CDR3 sequence: CASTTEPNQPQHF. In nucleotides, the CDR3 is TGTGCCAGCACTACAGAACCTAATCAGCCCCAGCATTTT.

This chain joins TRBV9 and TRBJ2-3, with a possible D match to TRBD2 (6 bases). This CDR3 is 16 amino acids long. The germline V gene has CDR1 SGDLS and CDR2 YYNGEE. V dropped 3 bases and J dropped 2 bases, with 16 bases sitting between them. The CDR3 here is CASSEPPGRSTDTQYF. DNA of the CDR3: TGTGCCAGCAGCGAACCGCCGGGGAGGTCCACAGATACGCAGTATTTT.

This chain uses TRBV7-2 with TRBJ2-7; either TRBD1 or TRBD2 may fit D (5 bases each). V was clipped by 0 bases and J by 6 bases, with 12 bases between them. The CDR3 is made up of 14 amino acids. CDR1 and CDR2 (germline): SGHTA, FQGNSA. The DNA of the CDR3 is TGTGCCAGCAGCTTAGCAGCAGGGACGGGCGAGCAGTACTTC. Protein product: CASSLAAGTGEQYF.

About this clone itself: Other DNA sequences in the same sample also yield this CDR3. The V gene is TRBV10-1, the J gene TRBJ1-1; D remains unclear. V lost 5 bases to trimming and J lost 2 bases, with 9 bases between them. CDR1 is WNHNN and CDR2 is SYGVQD in the germline V gene (reference sequence). The CDR3 totals 13 residues. The DNA for the CDR3 is TGCGCCAGCAGTCTGACGGTAAACACTGAAGCTTTCTTT. It encodes CASSLTVNTEAFF.

J is TRBJ2-2 and V is TRBV6-5; TRBD1 matches 7 bases. This CDR3 contains 14 residues. Germline V gene lookup returns CDR1 MNHEY and CDR2 SVGAGI. Trimming at V came to 5 bases and at J to 9 bases, leaving 9 bases not matched to a gene. The CDR3 DNA is TGTGCCAGCAGTCCCCCCCCACAGGGGAGGGAGCTGTTTTTT. It specifies CASSPPPQGRELFF.

V and J are TRBV13 and TRBJ1-1; D gene uncertain. V was clipped by 3 bases and J by 1 base, with 3 bases between them. CDR1 is PRHDT, CDR2 FYEKMQ, per germline (reference sequence). This CDR3 spans 12 amino acids. The CDR3 protein is CASSFTNTEAFF. DNA of the CDR3: TGTGCCAGCAGCTTTACGAACACTGAAGCTTTCTTT.

This chain connects TRBV28 to TRBJ1-2, with TRBD1 matching over 8 bases. CDR1 and CDR2 (germline): MDHEN, SYDVKM. V shed 6 bases, J shed 4 bases, and the junction held 19 bases outside the gene matches. This CDR3 is built from 18 residues. CDR3 in amino acids: CASSQTQGASSYIYGYTF. CDR3 nucleotides: TGTGCCAGCAGCCAGACGCAGGGGGCGAGCAGCTACATCTATGGCTACACCTTC.

The rearrangement joins TRBV29-1 to TRBJ2-5; D remains unclear. V shed 7 bases and J shed 2 bases, with 11 bases lying between them. The germline gives CDR1 SQVTM, CDR2 ANQGSEA. This CDR3 comprises 12 residues. CDR3 residues: CSAKPPQETQYF. CDR3 DNA sequence: TGCAGCGCAAAACCCCCACAAGAGACCCAGTACTTC.

The sample holds a few counts of this clone. This chain uses TRBV5-1 with TRBJ2-1; no definite D call. V was trimmed by 3 bases and J by 4 bases, leaving 11 bases between them. The CDR3 extends over 14 amino acids. Germline V gene data show CDR1 as SGHRS and CDR2 as YFSETQ. The CDR3 protein is CASSSNTEYNEQFF. DNA for the CDR3: TGCGCCAGCAGCTCAAACACGGAGTACAATGAGCAGTTCTTC.

This clone has more than one count but fewer than ten. The V and J genes are TRBV4-1 and TRBJ1-3, with a tentative D call TRBD1 (6 bases). Trimming took 6 bases from V and 7 from J, leaving 10 bases between them. Per germline, CDR1 MGHRA and CDR2 YSYEKL. The CDR3 has 12 residues. The CDR3 is CASSPGENTIYF. The CDR3 DNA follows: TGCGCCAGCAGTCCAGGGGAGAACACCATATATTTT.

The chain is built from TRBV5-1 and TRBJ2-7; D unclear. Germline V CDR1 and CDR2: SGHRS, YFSETQ. Deletions cut 4 bases from V and 3 bases from J, with 11 bases between. The CDR3 is made up of 13 amino acids. CDR3 DNA: TGCGCCAGCAGCCTCAGACAAGGCTACGAGCAGTACTTC. Its protein is CASSLRQGYEQYF.

The chain employs TRBV2 and TRBJ2-3; D is unresolved. The CDR3 is made up of 13 amino acids. Trimming removed 1 base at V and 9 bases at J, with 11 bases between. Germline V gives CDR1 SNHLY, CDR2 FYNNEI. CDR3 sequence reads: CASSEEGPATQYF. In DNA, the CDR3 is TGTGCCAGCAGTGAAGAAGGGCCGGCAACGCAGTATTTT.

Written as DNA, the CDR3 is TGCGCCAGCAGTGATTCGGGGCTTAACACTGAAGCTTTCTTT. This codes for CASSDSGLNTEAFF. The V call is TRBV10-2, the J call TRBJ1-1, with D maybe TRBD1 (5 bases). The germline CDR1 and CDR2 sequences are WSHSY and SAAADI. V lost 3 bases, J lost 2 bases, and 10 bases lay in between. The CDR3 extends over 14 amino acids.

The chain has TRBV18 and TRBJ2-5; no clear D. The CDR3 totals 13 residues. Germline V gene data show CDR1 as KGHSH and CDR2 as LQKENI. The V end was cut by 0 bases, the J end by 5 bases, with 7 bases between. As DNA, the CDR3 is TGTGCCAGCTCACCACCAAATCAGGAGACCCAGTACTTC. Its protein product is CASSPPNQETQYF.

The V call is TRBV29-1, the J call TRBJ2-7; either TRBD1 or TRBD2 may fit D (5 bases each). CDR3 length equals 14 residues. Per the germline V gene, CDR1 is SQVTM and CDR2 is ANQGSEA. Trimming left V 4 bases short and J 1 base short, with 14 bases between. The CDR3: CSVVATAGSYEQYF. CDR3 coding DNA: TGCAGCGTTGTAGCGACAGCAGGATCCTACGAGCAGTACTTC.

The CDR3 loop is CASSQGEGSYGYTF. The CDR3 nucleotides are TGTGCCAGCAGCCAAGGGGAGGGTAGCTATGGCTACACCTTC. This chain connects TRBV6-1 to TRBJ1-2; D may be TRBD1 (5 bases). The CDR3 is made up of 14 amino acids. Germline assignment: CDR1 MNHNS and CDR2 SASEGT. V was shortened by 6 bases and J by 4 bases, with 15 bases between the two germline ends.

CDR3 bases: TGCGCCAGCAGCTTGCGATCGACTAGCGGGAGAGAGGAGCAGTTCTTC. Translation gives CASSLRSTSGREEQFF. V is TRBV5-1 and J is TRBJ2-1, with TRBD2 identical over 12 bases. Germline values: CDR1 SGHRS, CDR2 YFSETQ. The CDR3 spans 16 residues. Trimming took 1 base from V and 10 from J; bases not matched to a gene: 9.

J is TRBJ1-2 and V is TRBV5-6; D gene unclear. The V gene lost 6 bases and the J gene lost 3 bases, with 12 bases spanning the gap. This CDR3 comprises 13 residues. Germline CDR1 reads SGHDT; CDR2 reads YYEEEE. CDR3 nucleotides: TGTGCCAGCAACTTTCGACCTGACTATGGCTACACCTTC. This gives the protein CASNFRPDYGYTF.

The rearrangement links TRBV5-4 to TRBJ2-5; 8 bases agree with TRBD2. V lost 0 bases to trimming and J lost 5 bases; unmatched junction nucleotides: 6. Germline V lookup: CDR1 SGHNT, CDR2 YYREEE (reference sequence). CDR3 length: 15 amino acids. The CDR3 protein is CASSLGSGSWETQYF. Here the CDR3 DNA reads TGTGCCAGCAGCTTGGGCAGCGGGAGCTGGGAGACCCAGTACTTC.